This T cell receptor (beta chain) was recorded in a study of T cells in Graves' hyperthyroidism and ophthalmopathy. This CDR3 is 15 amino acids long. After removal of 4 bases from V and 9 bases from J, the junction contained 8 bases not matched to a gene. Germline assignment: CDR1 LGHDT and CDR2 YNNKEL (reference sequence). Using RNA transcripts as the source, TCR beta CDR3 regions were amplified. HTBI primers were employed in a first-round RT-PCR of the TCR CDR3. TCRdb used MiXCR to reprocess the multiplex PCR reads, holding one entry per CDR3 protein. This table holds about 340,000 distinct CDR3 sequences, approximately 18% found once. This clonotype was picked up many times.

The specimen was blood. The V and J genes are TRBV3-1 and TRBJ1-6; 8 bases line up with TRBD1. This clonotype originated in a woman aged 50 to 60 with Graves' hyperthyroidism. CDR3 DNA sequence: TGTGCCAGCAGCCTTGGACAGGGTGGGGGTTCACCCCTCCACTTT. Translation: CASSLGQGGGSPLHF.